This TCR beta chain was sequenced for a study of blood T cell repertoires in COVID-19. Study information: Specimens from acute and convalescent COVID-19 originated in the United States, Italy and Spain.

Source study methods: Estimated nucleated cell counts came from reference gene primer amplification. Generated by immunoSEQ multiplex PCR, the TCRdb table keeps only in-frame clones and is missing some. V and J calls and clone size come straight from that table; D and trimming were deduced from the DNA. This table holds 73,000 or so clones, about 83% found once. Trimming cost V 1 base and J 2 bases, with 2 bases left between them. CDR1 is SGDLS and CDR2 is YYNGEE in the germline V gene. The CDR3 spans 12 residues. The chain couples TRBV9 to TRBJ2-3, with unresolved D. Specimen: peripheral blood. The clonotype was recovered from a woman aged 60 to 75 with acute or convalescent COVID-19. CDR3 region: CASSVHTDTQYF. The CDR3 DNA reads TGTGCCAGCAGCGTACACACAGATACGCAGTATTTT.